This record covers a single T cell receptor (beta chain). This receptor's antigen is unknown. No base quality values were provided; no much bigger clone lies one nucleotide off. From the germline V gene, CDR1 is MNHEY and CDR2 is SVGAGI. The CDR3 starts with the cysteine, ends with the phenylalanine, and has 16 residues. Kept here is only the CDR3 DNA, which spans 48 bases and is read in frame from base 1. V ends up 2 bases short and J 7 bases short, with an unmatched junction base count of 8. Whole blood was collected in K2EDTA tubes by collaborating institutions according to the institutions' own protocols. For TCRbeta analysis, collaborators shipped samples as frozen whole blood, isolated PBMCs, or DNA extracted from either of those sample types. The sample belongs to a study of blood T cell repertoires in COVID-19 (dated by TCRdb to about 2020). About the full investigation: Collaborator samples came from the United States, Italy and Spain and covered acute and convalescent phases of COVID-19. The material from the prospective study consisted of cDNA or gDNA derived from T cells, B-cell-depleted T cells, or PBMCs. Deeply sampled blood TCRbeta repertoires from subjects exposed to, actively infected with, or recovered from COVID-19 were included in the dataset. A freely available public database, intended as a resource for researchers studying the immune response to SARS-CoV-2, is where the repertoires were released. The samples were drawn from the first 160 participants of the ongoing ImmuneRACE study and from over a thousand subjects provided by 6 global collaborators. A de-identified subject ID, COVID-19 status, age in years and sex were almost always included in the sample metadata. Where HLA class I and class II types were available, the types were taken from metadata supplied by the sample provider, not from assay-based typing.

The immunoSEQ Assay, a bias-controlled multiplex PCR, was used to amplify TCRbeta CDR3 regions from genomic DNA. Per the original workflow: Nucleated cell counts per sample were estimated from amplification of reference gene primers within the assay. To quantify the absolute abundance of each unique TCRbeta CDR3 rearrangement, sequence reads were collapsed and filtered. Productive Simpson clonality was computed per sample as the square root of Simpson's diversity index over productive rearrangements. TCRdb took this table from immuneACCESS and kept in-frame rearrangements with V and J called. Such tables lack part of the clones; where checked against another copy, unresolved V genes explain under half of the gap, and the rest is unexplained. Clonal size and the V and J genes are those of that table, whereas D and trimming came from the DNA. This sample holds tens of thousands of clones; 86% were observed only once. Roughly a sixth of the sample is held by the ten biggest clonotypes.

On the study overall, not on this receptor specifically: Clinical and demographic metadata were provided uncurated, with the amount varying by source and participant.

The TCR originated in a human donor with acute or convalescent COVID-19. The donor label of this sample is uncertain. The chain is assembled from TRBV6-5 and TRBJ1-2; the junction holds 12 bases that match TRBD1. Sample: peripheral blood. Read as DNA, the sequence is TGTGCCAGCAGTTACCAGAAGGGACAGGGGGCGGGTGGCTACACCTTC. Its coded protein is CASSYQKGQGAGGYTF.